This T cell receptor (beta chain) was found in a study of blood T cell repertoires in COVID-19. The wider study: Collection of acute and convalescent COVID-19 samples took place in the United States, Italy and Spain. Nucleic acid was either cDNA or gDNA, and it came from T cells, B-cell-depleted T cells, or PBMCs.

Generated by immunoSEQ multiplex PCR, the TCRdb table keeps only in-frame clones and is missing some. The table has under 300,000 clones, 86% seen once. Germline CDR1 reads LNHDA; CDR2 reads SQIVND (reference sequence). Trimming removed 6 bases from V and 6 bases from J, with 21 bases in between. The CDR3 loop spans 16 amino acids. Seattle enrolled patients during active infection and tracked them longitudinally. Sequencing was done on a sample of peripheral blood. The clonotype was recovered from a woman between 65 and 79 years old with COVID-19, enrolled during active disease. The rearrangement uses TRBV19 and TRBJ2-1, with a weak D call TRBD2 (5 bases). The CDR3 region is CASSLVPWRTGNEQFF. CDR3 coding DNA: TGTGCCAGTAGCCTCGTCCCTTGGAGGACGGGCAATGAGCAGTTCTTC.